The present entry profiles one T cell receptor beta chain with its context. This sample was included in a study of technical replicates of blood from several donors. Here immunoSEQ multiplex PCR was the method, and the copy in TCRdb shows in-frame clones only, minus some. The table lists 75,000 to 90,000 clones, over 85% of them singletons. This clonotype was obtained from a human donor in good health. The sequencing input was T cells isolated from PBMCs.

The CDR3 loop reads CAWKQGALTGELFF. The CDR3 DNA follows: TGTGCCTGGAAACAGGGGGCATTGACCGGGGAGCTGTTTTTT. The rearrangement uses TRBV30 and TRBJ2-2; 9 bases agree with TRBD1. V dropped 4 bases and J dropped 5; count of bases not matched to a gene: 5. Per the germline V gene, CDR1 is GTSNPN and CDR2 is SVGIG (reference sequence). The CDR3 extends over 14 amino acids. Full variable domain (rest looked up from reference TRBV30 and TRBJ2-2): SQTIHQWPATLVQPVGSPLSLECTVEGTSNPNLYWYRQAAGRGLQLLFYSVGIGQISSEVPQNLSASRPQDRQFILSSKKLLLSDSGFYLCAWKQGALTGELFFGEGSRLTVL.